The source of this TCR beta chain is a study of blood T cell repertoires in COVID-19. Turning to the study itself: PBMCs, B-cell-depleted T cells, or T cells were the source of the cDNA or gDNA that made up the material.

In the original analysis: Reference gene primer amplification yielded estimated nucleated cell counts. TCRdb's copy holds only in-frame clones and misses some; the assay was immunoSEQ multiplex PCR. V and J calls and clone size are copied from that table; D and trimming were computed from the DNA. The table lists about 150,000 clones, about 82% of them singletons. Germline CDR1 SNHLY, CDR2 FYNNEI. The CDR3 totals 10 residues. Trimming pared 8 bases from V and 10 bases from J, leaving 11 bases between. The age range of participants was about 18 to 90 years, with residence in about 25 US areas. For recovered donors of Cohort 3, there were two negative PCRs, clearance, or symptom resolution.

This chain uses TRBV2 with TRBJ1-2; unclear D gene. Sequences were obtained from PBMCs or T cells enriched from blood (not recorded which). The receptor comes from a woman in her 40s who had recovered from COVID-19. This CDR3 reads CASSGRFYTF. The CDR3 bases are TGTGCCAGCTCTGGGCGTTTCTACACCTTC.